This record looks at one TCR beta chain sequence and its context. Its antigen is not identified. cDNA libraries for TRB were generated by 5' RACE incorporating UMI labels. TCRdb re-called the 5' RACE reads; every CDR3 protein appears as one record, without DNA. Its listing shows roughly 100,000 distinct CDR3 sequences. CDR3 length: 12 residues. Germline V gene data show CDR1 as MDHEN and CDR2 as SYDVKM. This sample is drawn from a study of CXCR3-negative and CXCR3-positive naive CD8 T cells. General study points: In CXCR3-positive naive cells, the TRB CDR3s were more hydrophobic than in CXCR3-negative naive cells.

Sequenced sample: naive CXCR3+ CD8+ T cells from blood. Subset noted: CD45RO-CCR7+CD27+CD95- naive CD8+ T cells expressing CXCR3 (TNR3+). The chain uses TRBV28 and TRBJ2-5. The TCR was taken from a human donor in good health. Some clones in this sample may be carry-over from other donors' samples. The CDR3: CASTNWGETQYF.